This record covers a single T cell receptor (beta chain). This specimen comes from a study of T cell repertoires in ileal Crohn's disease. The germline V gene has CDR1 GTSNPN and CDR2 SVGIG (reference sequence). This CDR3 is 14 amino acids long. Trimming pared 5 bases from V and 0 bases from J, leaving 12 bases between. Profiling relied on immunoSEQ multiplex PCR, and the TCRdb table lists in-frame clones only, not all of them. The sample includes a few thousand clones, approximately 78% seen only once; the top ten take approximately 12%. This receptor was obtained from an adult with Crohn's disease. The chain carries TRBV30 and TRBJ2-3; a possible D gene is TRBD2 (7 bases). Input material: ileal tissue. The CDR3 sequence: CAWGRGLSTDTQYF. The CDR3 region has the DNA TGTGCCTGGGGGCGGGGGCTTAGCACAGATACGCAGTATTTT.